Listed below are T cell receptor beta chains from one sample, sequenced in a study of blood T cell repertoires in COVID-19. Measured with immunoSEQ multiplex PCR; TCRdb has only the in-frame clones, and not every one. This sample has under 250,000 clones, with around 83% found just once. Input material: peripheral blood. Receptor source: a man in his thirties or forties who had recovered from COVID-19. Each CDR3 is given with its conserved first and last residue. D genes are given only for firm matches. Clone size is given for some rows only: seen once, a few or many times, or a class if the clone is expanded.

clone_size	d_call	v_call	j_call	cdr3_length	cdr3_aa	cdr3_nt
.	.	TRBV6-5	TRBJ1-1	15	CASRLSFRGNTEAFF	TGTGCCAGCAGACTAAGCTTCAGGGGGAACACTGAAGCTTTCTTT
few	.	TRBV28	TRBJ1-1	14	CASKSGAMNTEAFF	TGTGCCAGCAAATCTGGGGCAATGAACACTGAAGCTTTCTTT
.	.	TRBV7-2	TRBJ1-3	13	CASSPFAGNTIYF	TGTGCCAGCAGCCCGTTCGCAGGCAACACCATATATTTT
.	.	TRBV9	TRBJ2-1	15	CASSQQVGNFNEQFF	TGTGCCAGCAGCCAGCAGGTAGGCAATTTTAATGAGCAGTTCTTC
.	.	TRBV3-1/TRBV3-2	TRBJ2-6	18	CASSLAGLYLSGANVLTF	TGTGCCAGCAGCTTGGCGGGCCTCTACCTCTCTGGGGCCAACGTCCTGACTTTC
.	TRBD1	TRBV9	TRBJ2-7	14	CASSEGTGDYEQYF	TGTGCCAGCAGCGAGGGGACAGGAGACTACGAGCAGTACTTC
few	.	TRBV5-5	TRBJ1-1	14	CASIQGQGNTEAFF	TGTGCCAGCATTCAGGGTCAGGGGAACACTGAAGCTTTCTTT
.	.	TRBV6-1	TRBJ1-3	16	CASSGSDRNSGNTIYF	TGTGCCAGCAGTGGGTCGGACAGAAACTCTGGAAACACCATATATTTT
.	TRBD1	TRBV7-9	TRBJ2-7	14	CASSPRTGSYEQYF	TGTGCCAGCAGCCCGAGGACAGGGAGCTACGAGCAGTACTTC
once	.	TRBV21-1	TRBJ2-5	14	CASSKGGDQETQYF	TGTGCCAGCAGCAAGGGGGGGGACCAAGAGACCCAGTACTTC
.	.	TRBV24-1	TRBJ2-3	15	CATSGRQLSTDTQYF	TGTGCCACCAGTGGGAGACAGCTTAGCACAGATACGCAGTATTTT
few	TRBD1	TRBV19	TRBJ2-7	13	CASPGQGSYEQYF	TGTGCCAGTCCGGGACAGGGGTCCTACGAGCAGTACTTC
few	.	TRBV7-9	TRBJ2-1	16	CASSFDVLGSYNEQFF	TGTGCCAGCAGCTTCGACGTACTAGGTTCCTACAATGAGCAGTTCTTC
.	TRBD1	TRBV3-1/TRBV3-2	TRBJ1-1	17	CASSQEGQGVRNTEAFF	TGTGCCAGCAGCCAAGAAGGACAGGGTGTTCGTAACACTGAAGCTTTCTTT
.	TRBD2	TRBV18	TRBJ2-7	15	CASSQGGLAGSEQYF	TGTGCCAGCTCACAGGGGGGACTAGCGGGGTCTGAGCAGTACTTC
few	.	TRBV18	TRBJ1-5	14	CASSPGLSNQPQHF	TGTGCCAGCTCACCGGGCCTGAGCAATCAGCCCCAGCATTTT
.	TRBD2	TRBV7-2	TRBJ2-5	15	CASSLVQRGEGTQYF	TGTGCCAGCAGCTTAGTTCAGCGGGGGGAAGGGACCCAGTACTTC
.	TRBD1	TRBV5-6	TRBJ1-2	16	CASSPNYRGANYGYTF	TGTGCCAGCAGCCCTAACTACAGGGGAGCTAACTATGGCTACACCTTC
.	.	TRBV7-2	TRBJ1-1	16	CASSLPSGGKGTEAFF	TGTGCCAGCAGCTTACCCTCGGGGGGTAAAGGCACTGAAGCTTTCTTT
.	TRBD2	TRBV11-2	TRBJ2-1	16	CASSLGGGTSYNEQFF	TGTGCCAGCAGCTTAGGCGGGGGGACTAGCTACAATGAGCAGTTCTTC
few	TRBD2	TRBV4-1	TRBJ2-3	16	CASSRMIAGREDTQYF	TGCGCCAGCAGCCGAATGATAGCGGGGAGGGAAGATACGCAGTATTTT
.	.	TRBV12-2	TRBJ1-1	15	CASRSTINRENCAFF	TGTGCAAGTCGCTCGACAATAAACCGGGAGAACTGCGCTTTCTTT
.	TRBD1	TRBV10-1	TRBJ2-2	13	CASRGQGTGELFF	TGCGCCAGCAGGGGACAGGGCACCGGGGAGCTGTTTTTT
once	TRBD1	TRBV5-1	TRBJ1-2	13	CASSLGDRVGYTF	TGCGCCAGCAGCTTGGGGGACAGGGTCGGCTACACCTTC
.	TRBD1	TRBV4-2	TRBJ1-5	15	CASSLDRGSNQPQHF	TGTGCCAGCAGCCTCGACAGGGGAAGCAATCAGCCCCAGCATTTT
.	TRBD1	TRBV9	TRBJ2-4	15	CASSVGGGIQNIQYF	TGTGCCAGCAGCGTAGGAGGGGGCATCCAAAACATTCAGTACTTC